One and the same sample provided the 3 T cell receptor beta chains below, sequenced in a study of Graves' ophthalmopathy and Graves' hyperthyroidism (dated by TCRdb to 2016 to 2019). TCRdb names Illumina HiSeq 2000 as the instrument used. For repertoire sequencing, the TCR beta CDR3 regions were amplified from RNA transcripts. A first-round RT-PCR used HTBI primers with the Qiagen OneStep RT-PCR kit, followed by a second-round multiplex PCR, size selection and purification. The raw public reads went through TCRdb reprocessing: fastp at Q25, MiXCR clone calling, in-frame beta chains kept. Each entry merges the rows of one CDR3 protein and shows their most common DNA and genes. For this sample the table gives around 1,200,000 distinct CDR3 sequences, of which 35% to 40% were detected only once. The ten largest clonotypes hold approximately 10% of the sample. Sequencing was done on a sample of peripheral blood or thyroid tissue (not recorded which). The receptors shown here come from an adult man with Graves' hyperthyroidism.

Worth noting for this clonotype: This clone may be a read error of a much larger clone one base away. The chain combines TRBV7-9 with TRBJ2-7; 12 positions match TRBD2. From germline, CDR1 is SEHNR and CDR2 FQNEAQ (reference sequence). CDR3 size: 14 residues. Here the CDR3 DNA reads TGTGCCGGCAGCACCGGACTAGCGGGACTCGAGCAGTACTTC. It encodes CAGSTGLAGLEQYF.

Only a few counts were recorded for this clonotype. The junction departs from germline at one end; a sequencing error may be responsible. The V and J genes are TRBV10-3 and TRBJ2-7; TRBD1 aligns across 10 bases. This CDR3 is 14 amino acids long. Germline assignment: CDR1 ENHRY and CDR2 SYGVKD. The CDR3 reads CAVSERTGGYEQYF. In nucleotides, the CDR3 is TGTGCCGTCAGTGAAAGGACAGGGGGCTACGAGCAGTACTTC.

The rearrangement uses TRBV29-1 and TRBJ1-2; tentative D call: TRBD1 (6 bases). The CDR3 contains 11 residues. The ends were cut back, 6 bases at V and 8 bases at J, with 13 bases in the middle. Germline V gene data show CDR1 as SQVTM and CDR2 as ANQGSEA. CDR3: CSVRTDSGYTF. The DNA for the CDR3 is TGCAGCGTACGGACAGACTCGGGCTACACCTTC.